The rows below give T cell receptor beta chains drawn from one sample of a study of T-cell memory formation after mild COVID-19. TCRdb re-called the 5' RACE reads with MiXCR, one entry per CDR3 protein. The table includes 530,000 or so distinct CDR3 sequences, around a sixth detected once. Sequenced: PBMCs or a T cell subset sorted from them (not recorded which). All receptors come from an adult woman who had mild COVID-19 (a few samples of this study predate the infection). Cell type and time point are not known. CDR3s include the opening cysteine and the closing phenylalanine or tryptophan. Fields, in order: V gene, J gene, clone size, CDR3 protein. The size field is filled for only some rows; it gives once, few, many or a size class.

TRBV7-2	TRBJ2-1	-	CASSLVRDSGEQFF
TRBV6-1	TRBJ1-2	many	CASSTNYGYTF
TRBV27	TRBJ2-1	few	CASSLYSGRSYNEQFF
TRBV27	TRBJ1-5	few	CASSTRFGQPQHF
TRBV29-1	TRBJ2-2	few	CSVSETSAGELFF
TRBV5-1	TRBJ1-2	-	CASSLGGTDYGYTF
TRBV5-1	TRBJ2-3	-	CASSSGGTPSRDTQYF
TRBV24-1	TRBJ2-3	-	CATSDFRGPAQGDTQYF
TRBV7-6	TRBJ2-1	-	CASTTRGYYNEQFF
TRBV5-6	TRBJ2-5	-	CASIPSGGFKAQYF
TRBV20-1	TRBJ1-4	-	CSATGTGAINEKLFF
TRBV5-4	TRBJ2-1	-	CASSLVAGGLNEQFF
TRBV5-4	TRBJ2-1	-	CASSAGQGVNEQFF
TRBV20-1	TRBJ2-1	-	CSASGTDGYNEQFF
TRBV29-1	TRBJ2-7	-	CSVARGLYEQYF
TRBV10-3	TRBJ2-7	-	CAISEGTSGQESEQYF
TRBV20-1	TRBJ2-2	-	CSARDLGKRGTGELFF
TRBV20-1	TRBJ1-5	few	CSAREETYGFNQPQHF
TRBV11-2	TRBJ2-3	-	CASNRPISSTDTQYF
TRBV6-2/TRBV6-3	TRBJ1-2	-	CASSEGGISNYGYTF
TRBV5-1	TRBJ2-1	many	CASMPTGSSSYNEQFF
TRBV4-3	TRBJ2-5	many	CASSQGQGAWETQYF
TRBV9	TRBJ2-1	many	CASSVDGRGDEQFF
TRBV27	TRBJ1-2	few	CASSREYNGFGYTF
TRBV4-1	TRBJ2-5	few	CASSQTRGGRETQYF
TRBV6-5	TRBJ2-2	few	CASSYSSSGGESGELFF
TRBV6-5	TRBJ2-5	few	CASSLTELKTQYF
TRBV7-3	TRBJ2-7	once	CASSLKTGGYYEQYF
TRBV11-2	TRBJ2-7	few	CASSRDRGRDEQYF
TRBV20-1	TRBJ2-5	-	CSAENPGKGQETQYF
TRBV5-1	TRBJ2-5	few	CASSRTSGNQETQYF
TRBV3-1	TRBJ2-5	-	CASSQDRSGRQETQYF
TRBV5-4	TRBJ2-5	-	CASSSELAGGPETQYF
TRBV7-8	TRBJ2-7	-	CASSPIRDRPYEQYF
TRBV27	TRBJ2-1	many	CASRRTSRNEQFF
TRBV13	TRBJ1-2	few	CASSSVQGASYGYTF
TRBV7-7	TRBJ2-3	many	CASSNGYWDTQYF
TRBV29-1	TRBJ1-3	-	CSAGTEPSSGNTIYF
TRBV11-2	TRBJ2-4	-	CASTPVKNIQYF
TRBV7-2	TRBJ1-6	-	CASCSTGSYNSPLHF
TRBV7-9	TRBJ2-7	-	CASSIREPTGQYF
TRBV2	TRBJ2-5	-	CASSSPQRGRETQYF
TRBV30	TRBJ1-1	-	CAWTTGTGKNTEAFF
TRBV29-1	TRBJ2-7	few	CSVRGSGLAGGPYYEQYF
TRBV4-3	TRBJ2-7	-	CASSQGRAYEQYF
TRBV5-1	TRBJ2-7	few	CASSPGRPGTYEQYF
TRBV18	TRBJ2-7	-	CASSPGSTSSYEQYF
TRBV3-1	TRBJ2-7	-	CASSQEPSGRANEQYF
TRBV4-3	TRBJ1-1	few	CASSQDYDGQGAFTEAFF
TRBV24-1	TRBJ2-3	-	CATGIQGADTQYF
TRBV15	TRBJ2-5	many	CATRKDRGVLETQYF
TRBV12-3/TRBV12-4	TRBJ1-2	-	CASSQIGLGIYGYTF
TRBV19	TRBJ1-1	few	CASSIGGAVTEAFF
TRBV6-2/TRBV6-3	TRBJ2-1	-	CASTSGSGKFYNEQFF
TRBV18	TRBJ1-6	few	CASSPLGSTNNSPLHF